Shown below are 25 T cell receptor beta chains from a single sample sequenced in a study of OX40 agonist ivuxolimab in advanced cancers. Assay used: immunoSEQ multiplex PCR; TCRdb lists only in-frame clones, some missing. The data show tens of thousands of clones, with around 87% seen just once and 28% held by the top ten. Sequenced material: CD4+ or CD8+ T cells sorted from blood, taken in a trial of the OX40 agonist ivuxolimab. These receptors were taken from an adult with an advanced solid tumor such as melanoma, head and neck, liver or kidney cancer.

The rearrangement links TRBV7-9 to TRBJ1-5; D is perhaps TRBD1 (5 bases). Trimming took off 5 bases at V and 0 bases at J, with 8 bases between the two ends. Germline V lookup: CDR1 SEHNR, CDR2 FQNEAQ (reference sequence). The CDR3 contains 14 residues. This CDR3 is CASSQGVSNQPQHF. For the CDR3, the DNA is TGTGCCAGCAGCCAAGGGGTTAGCAATCAGCCCCAGCATTTT.

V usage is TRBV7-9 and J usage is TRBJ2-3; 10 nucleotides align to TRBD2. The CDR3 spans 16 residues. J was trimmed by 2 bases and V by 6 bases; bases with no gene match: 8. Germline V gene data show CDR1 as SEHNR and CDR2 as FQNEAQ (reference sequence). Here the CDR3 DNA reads TGTGCCAGCAGGGGACGGACTAGCGGCTTCACAGATACGCAGTATTTT. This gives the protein CASRGRTSGFTDTQYF.

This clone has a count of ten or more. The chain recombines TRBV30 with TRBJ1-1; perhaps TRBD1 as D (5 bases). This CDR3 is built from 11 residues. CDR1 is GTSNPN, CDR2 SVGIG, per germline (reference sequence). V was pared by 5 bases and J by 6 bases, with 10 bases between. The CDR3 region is CAWSLGAEAFF. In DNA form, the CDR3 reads TGTGCCTGGTCGTTGGGGGCTGAAGCTTTCTTT.

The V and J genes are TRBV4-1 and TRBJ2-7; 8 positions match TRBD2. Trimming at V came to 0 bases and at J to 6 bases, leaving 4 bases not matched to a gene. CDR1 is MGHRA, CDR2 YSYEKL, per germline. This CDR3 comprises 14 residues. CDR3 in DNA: TGCGCCAGCAGCCAAGATCGGGGGGGGCTCGAGCAGTACTTC. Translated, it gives CASSQDRGGLEQYF.

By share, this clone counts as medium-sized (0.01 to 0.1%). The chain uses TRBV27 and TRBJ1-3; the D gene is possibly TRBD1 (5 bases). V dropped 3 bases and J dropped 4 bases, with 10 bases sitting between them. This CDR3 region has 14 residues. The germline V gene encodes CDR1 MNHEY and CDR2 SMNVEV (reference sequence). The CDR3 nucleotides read TGTGCCAGCAGTTTGGCGGGGGGGGGAAACACCATATATTTT. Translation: CASSLAGGGNTIYF.

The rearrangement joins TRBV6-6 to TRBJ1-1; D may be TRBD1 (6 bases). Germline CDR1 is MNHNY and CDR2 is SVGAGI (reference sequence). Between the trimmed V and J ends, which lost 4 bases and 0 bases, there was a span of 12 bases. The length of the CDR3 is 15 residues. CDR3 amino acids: CASSLQGAMNTEAFF. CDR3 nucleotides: TGTGCCAGCAGTTTACAGGGAGCAATGAACACTGAAGCTTTCTTT.

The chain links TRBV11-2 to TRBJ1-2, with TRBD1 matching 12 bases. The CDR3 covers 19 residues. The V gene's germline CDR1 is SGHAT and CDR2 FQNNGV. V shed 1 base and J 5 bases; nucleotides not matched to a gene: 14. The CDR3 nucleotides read TGTGCCAGCAGCTTAGCCGACGGGACAGGGGGCGATGAAGAGTATGGCTACACCTTC. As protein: CASSLADGTGGDEEYGYTF.

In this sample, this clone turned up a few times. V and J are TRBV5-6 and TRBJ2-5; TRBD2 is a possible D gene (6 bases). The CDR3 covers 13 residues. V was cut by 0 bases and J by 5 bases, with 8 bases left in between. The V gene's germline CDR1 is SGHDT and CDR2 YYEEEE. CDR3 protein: CASSLAREETQYF. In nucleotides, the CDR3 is TGTGCCAGCAGCTTGGCTCGGGAGGAGACCCAGTACTTC.

CDR3 sequence: CASSAAGRSNQPQHF. Here the CDR3 DNA reads TGTGCCAGCAGCGCAGCCGGACGGAGCAATCAGCCCCAGCATTTT. The chain uses TRBV7-9 and TRBJ1-5; D uncertain. The CDR3 consists of 15 residues. The germline V gene encodes CDR1 SEHNR and CDR2 FQNEAQ (reference sequence). The germline V and J ends were trimmed by 5 bases and 1 base, with 12 bases remaining between them.

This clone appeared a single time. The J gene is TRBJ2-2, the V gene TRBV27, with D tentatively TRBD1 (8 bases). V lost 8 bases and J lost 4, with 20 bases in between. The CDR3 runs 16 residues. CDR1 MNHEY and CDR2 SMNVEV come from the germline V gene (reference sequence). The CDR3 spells CASWPWTGRATGELFF. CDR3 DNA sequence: TGTGCCAGCTGGCCCTGGACAGGGAGGGCCACCGGGGAGCTGTTTTTT.

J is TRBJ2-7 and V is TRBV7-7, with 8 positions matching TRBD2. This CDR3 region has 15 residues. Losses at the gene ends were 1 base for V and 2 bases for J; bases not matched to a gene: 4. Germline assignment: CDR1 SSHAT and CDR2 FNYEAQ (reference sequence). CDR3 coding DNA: TGTGCCAGCAGCTTAGGAGTCGGGGGGGCCTACGAGCAGTACTTC. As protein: CASSLGVGGAYEQYF.

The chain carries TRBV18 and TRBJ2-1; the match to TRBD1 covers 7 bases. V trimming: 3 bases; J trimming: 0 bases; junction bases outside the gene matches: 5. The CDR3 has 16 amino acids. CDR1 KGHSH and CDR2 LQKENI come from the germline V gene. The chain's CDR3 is CASSPRGSSSYNEQFF. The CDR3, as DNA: TGTGCCAGCTCACCCAGGGGGTCGAGCTCCTACAATGAGCAGTTCTTC.

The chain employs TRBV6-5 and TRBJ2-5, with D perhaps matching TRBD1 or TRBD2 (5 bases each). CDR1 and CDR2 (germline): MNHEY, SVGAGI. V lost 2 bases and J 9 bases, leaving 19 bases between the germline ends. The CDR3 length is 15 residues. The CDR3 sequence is CASSYATGTLIPQYF. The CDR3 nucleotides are TGTGCCAGCAGTTACGCCACCGGGACCCTCATACCCCAGTACTTC.

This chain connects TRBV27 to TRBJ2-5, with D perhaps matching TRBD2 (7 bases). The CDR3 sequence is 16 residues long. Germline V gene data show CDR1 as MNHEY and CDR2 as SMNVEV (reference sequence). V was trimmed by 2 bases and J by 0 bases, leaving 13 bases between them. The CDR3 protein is CASSLLSGGHQETQYF. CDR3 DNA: TGTGCCAGCAGTTTACTATCGGGGGGCCACCAAGAGACCCAGTACTTC.

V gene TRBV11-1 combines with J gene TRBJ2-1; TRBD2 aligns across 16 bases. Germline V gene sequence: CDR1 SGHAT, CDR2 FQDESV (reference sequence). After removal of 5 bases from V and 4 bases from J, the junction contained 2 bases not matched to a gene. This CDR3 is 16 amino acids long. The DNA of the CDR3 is TGTGCCAGCAGCCCGGGACTAGCGGGGGGGTACAATGAGCAGTTCTTC. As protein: CASSPGLAGGYNEQFF.

CDR3 sequence: CASTSRGETDTQYF. Here the CDR3 DNA reads TGTGCCAGCACCTCACGGGGGGAAACAGATACGCAGTATTTT. The chain carries TRBV5-4 and TRBJ2-3, with 7 positions matching TRBD2. V was clipped by 6 bases and J by 3 bases; unmatched bases: 7. The CDR3 extends over 14 amino acids. Germline V gene lookup returns CDR1 SGHNT and CDR2 YYREEE (reference sequence).

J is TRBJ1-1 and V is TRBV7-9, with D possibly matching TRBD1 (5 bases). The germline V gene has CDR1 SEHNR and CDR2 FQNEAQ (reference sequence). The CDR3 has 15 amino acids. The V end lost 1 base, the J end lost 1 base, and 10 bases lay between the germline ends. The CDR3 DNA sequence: TGTGCCAGCAGCTTAGAGCAGGGAGAGAACACTGAAGCTTTCTTT. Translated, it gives CASSLEQGENTEAFF.

CDR3 DNA: TGTGCCAGCTCACCACGGGGGACCTACTCCTACAATGAGCAGTTCTTC. Translating it yields CASSPRGTYSYNEQFF. The chain uses TRBV18 and TRBJ2-1; the D call may be TRBD1 or TRBD2 (5 bases each). The V end lost 1 base, the J end lost 0 bases, and 10 bases lay between the germline ends. The CDR3 extends over 16 amino acids. Germline lookup yields CDR1 KGHSH and CDR2 LQKENI.

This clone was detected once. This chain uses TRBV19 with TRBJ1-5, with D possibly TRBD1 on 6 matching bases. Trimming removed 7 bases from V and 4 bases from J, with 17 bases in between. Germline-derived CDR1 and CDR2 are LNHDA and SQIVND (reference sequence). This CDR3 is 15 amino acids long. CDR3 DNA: TGTGCCAGTAAGGGTACAGGGTCTTTGAATCAGCCCCAGCATTTT. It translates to CASKGTGSLNQPQHF. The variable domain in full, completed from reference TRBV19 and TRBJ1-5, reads DGGITQSPKYLFRKEGQNVTLSCEQNLNHDAMYWYRQDPGQGLRLIYYSQIVNDFQKGDIAEGYSVSREKKESFPLTVTSAQKNPTAFYLCASKGTGSLNQPQHFGDGTRLSIL.

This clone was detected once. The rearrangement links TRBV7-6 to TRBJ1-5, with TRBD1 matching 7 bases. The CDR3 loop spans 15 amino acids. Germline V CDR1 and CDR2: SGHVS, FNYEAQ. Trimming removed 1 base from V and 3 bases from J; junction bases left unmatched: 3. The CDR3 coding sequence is TGTGCCAGCAGCTTAGAAGGGGGCTACAATCAGCCCCAGCATTTT. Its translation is CASSLEGGYNQPQHF.

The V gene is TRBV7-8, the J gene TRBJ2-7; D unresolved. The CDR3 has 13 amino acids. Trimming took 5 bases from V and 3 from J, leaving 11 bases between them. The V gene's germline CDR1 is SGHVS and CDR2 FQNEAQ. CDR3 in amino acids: CASSPEAGYEQYF. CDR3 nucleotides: TGTGCCAGCAGCCCCGAGGCAGGCTACGAGCAGTACTTC.

As DNA, the CDR3 is TGTGCCAGCAGTTTACAGGGAAGGATCGATCAGCCCCAGCATTTT. Its translation is CASSLQGRIDQPQHF. This sequence joins TRBV27 and TRBJ1-5; perhaps TRBD1 as D (5 bases). The CDR3 spans 15 residues. Trimming removed 2 bases at V and 5 bases at J, with 13 bases between. Germline V lookup: CDR1 MNHEY, CDR2 SMNVEV (reference sequence).

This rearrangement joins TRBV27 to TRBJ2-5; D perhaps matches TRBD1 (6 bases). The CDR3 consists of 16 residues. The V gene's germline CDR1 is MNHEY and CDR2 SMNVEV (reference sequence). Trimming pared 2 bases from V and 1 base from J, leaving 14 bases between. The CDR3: CASSLNPTTGQETQYF. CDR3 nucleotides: TGTGCCAGCAGTTTAAATCCCACGACAGGCCAAGAGACCCAGTACTTC.

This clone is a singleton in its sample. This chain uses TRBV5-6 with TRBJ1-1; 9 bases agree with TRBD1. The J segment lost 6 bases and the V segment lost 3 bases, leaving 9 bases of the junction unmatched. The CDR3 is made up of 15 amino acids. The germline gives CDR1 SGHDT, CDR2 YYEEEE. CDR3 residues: CASSYGTGLGAEAFF. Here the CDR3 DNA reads TGTGCCAGCAGCTATGGGACAGGGTTGGGCGCTGAAGCTTTCTTT.

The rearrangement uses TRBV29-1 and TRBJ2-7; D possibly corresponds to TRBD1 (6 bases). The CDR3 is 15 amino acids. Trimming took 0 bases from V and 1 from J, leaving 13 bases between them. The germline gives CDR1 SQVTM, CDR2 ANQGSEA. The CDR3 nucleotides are TGCAGCGTTGAAGAGGATGGGGGCCCATCCTACGAGCAGTACTTC. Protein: CSVEEDGGPSYEQYF.